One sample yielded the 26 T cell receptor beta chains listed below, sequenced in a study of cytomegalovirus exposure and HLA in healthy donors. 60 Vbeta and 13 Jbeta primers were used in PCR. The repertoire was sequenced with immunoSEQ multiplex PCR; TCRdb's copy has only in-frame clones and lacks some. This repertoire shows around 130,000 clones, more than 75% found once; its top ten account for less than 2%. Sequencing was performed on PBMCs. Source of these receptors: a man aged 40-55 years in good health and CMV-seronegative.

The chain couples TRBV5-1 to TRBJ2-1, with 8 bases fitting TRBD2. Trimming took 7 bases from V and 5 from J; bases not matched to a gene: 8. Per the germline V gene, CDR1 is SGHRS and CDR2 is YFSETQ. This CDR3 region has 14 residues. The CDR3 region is CASRLATANNEQFF. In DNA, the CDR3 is TGCGCCAGCCGACTAGCGACCGCTAACAATGAGCAGTTCTTC.

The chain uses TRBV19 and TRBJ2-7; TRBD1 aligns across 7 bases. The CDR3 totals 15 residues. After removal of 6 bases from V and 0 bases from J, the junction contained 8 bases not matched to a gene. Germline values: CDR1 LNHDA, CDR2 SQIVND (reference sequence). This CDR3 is CASSVGQSSSYEQYF. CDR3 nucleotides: TGTGCCAGTAGCGTGGGACAGTCCAGCTCCTACGAGCAGTACTTC.

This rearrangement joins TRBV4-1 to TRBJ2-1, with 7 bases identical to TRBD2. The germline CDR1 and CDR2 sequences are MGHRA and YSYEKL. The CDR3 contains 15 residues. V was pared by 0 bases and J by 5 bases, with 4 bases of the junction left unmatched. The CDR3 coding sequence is TGCGCCAGCAGCCAAGATCCCGGACTAGACAATGAGCAGTTCTTC. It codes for CASSQDPGLDNEQFF.

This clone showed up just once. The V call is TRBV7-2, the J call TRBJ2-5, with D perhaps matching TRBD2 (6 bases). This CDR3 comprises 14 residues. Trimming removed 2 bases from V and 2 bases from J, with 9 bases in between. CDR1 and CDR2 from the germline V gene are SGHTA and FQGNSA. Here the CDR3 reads CASSLMAGQETQYF. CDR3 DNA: TGTGCCAGCAGCTTAATGGCGGGACAAGAGACCCAGTACTTC.

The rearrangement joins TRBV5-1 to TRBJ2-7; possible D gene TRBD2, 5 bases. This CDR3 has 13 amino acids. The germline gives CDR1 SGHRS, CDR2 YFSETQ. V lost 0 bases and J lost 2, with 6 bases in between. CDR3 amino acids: CASSLGLTYEQYF. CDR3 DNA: TGCGCCAGCAGCTTGGGACTAACCTACGAGCAGTACTTC.

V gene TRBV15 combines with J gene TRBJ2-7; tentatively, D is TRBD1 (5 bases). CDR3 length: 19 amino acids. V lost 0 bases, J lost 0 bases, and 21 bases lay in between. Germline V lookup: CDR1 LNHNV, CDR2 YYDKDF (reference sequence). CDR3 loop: CATSRDKAAGRANSYEQYF. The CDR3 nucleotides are TGTGCCACCAGCAGAGATAAGGCGGCTGGCAGGGCCAACTCCTACGAGCAGTACTTC.

CDR3 amino acids: CASSPDSGSSSYNEQFF. The CDR3 nucleotides read TGTGCCAGCAGCCCTGATAGCGGGTCGAGCTCCTACAATGAGCAGTTCTTC. J is TRBJ2-1 and V is TRBV9; 7 nucleotides align to TRBD2. V lost 4 bases, J lost 0 bases, and 10 bases stayed unmatched. The CDR3 spans 17 residues. Germline CDR1 SGDLS, CDR2 YYNGEE.

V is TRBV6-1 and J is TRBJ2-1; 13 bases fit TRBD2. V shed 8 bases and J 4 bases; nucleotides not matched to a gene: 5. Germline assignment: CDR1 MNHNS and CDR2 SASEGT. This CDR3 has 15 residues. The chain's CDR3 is CASQGLAGSYNEQFF. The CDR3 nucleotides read TGTGCCAGCCAGGGACTAGCGGGGAGTTACAATGAGCAGTTCTTC.

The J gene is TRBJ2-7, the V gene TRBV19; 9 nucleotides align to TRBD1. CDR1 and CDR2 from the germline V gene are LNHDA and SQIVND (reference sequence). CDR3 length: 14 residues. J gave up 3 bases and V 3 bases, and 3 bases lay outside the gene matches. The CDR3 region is CASSIGQGIYEQYF. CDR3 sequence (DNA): TGTGCCAGTAGTATTGGACAGGGGATCTACGAGCAGTACTTC.

CDR3 DNA: TGCGCCAGCAGCCCTTTCGGCGGGGATAGTTACGAGCAGTACTTC. Amino acid sequence: CASSPFGGDSYEQYF. This rearrangement joins TRBV5-1 to TRBJ2-7; D is perhaps TRBD2 (6 bases). This CDR3 is built from 15 residues. V gave up 4 bases and J gave up 4 bases, with 18 bases separating them. CDR1 and CDR2 (germline): SGHRS, YFSETQ.

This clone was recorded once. The CDR3 here is CASSSQGAWTGELFF. The CDR3 region has the DNA TGTGCCAGCAGTTCGCAGGGGGCCTGGACCGGGGAGCTGTTTTTT. The V gene is TRBV28, the J gene TRBJ2-2, with TRBD1 matching over 8 bases. In germline, CDR1 is MDHEN, CDR2 SYDVKM. The trim removed 4 bases at V and 5 bases at J, leaving 6 bases unmatched. The CDR3 contains 15 residues.

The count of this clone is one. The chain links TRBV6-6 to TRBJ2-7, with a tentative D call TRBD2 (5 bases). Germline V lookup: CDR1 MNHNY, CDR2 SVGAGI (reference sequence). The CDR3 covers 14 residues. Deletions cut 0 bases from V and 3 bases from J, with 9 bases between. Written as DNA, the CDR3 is TGTGCCAGCAGTTACTCCGAGGACTTCTACGAGCAGTACTTC. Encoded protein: CASSYSEDFYEQYF.

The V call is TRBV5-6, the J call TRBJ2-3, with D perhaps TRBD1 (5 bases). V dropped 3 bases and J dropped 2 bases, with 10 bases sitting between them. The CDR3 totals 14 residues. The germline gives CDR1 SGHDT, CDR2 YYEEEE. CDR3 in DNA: TGTGCCAGCAGCTCAAGGACACCCACAGATACGCAGTATTTT. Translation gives CASSSRTPTDTQYF.

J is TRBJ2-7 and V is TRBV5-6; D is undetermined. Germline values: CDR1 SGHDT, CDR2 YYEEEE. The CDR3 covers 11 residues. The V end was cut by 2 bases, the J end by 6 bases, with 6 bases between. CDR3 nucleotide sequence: TGTGCCAGCAGCTTTTTCCTCGAGCAGTACTTC. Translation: CASSFFLEQYF.

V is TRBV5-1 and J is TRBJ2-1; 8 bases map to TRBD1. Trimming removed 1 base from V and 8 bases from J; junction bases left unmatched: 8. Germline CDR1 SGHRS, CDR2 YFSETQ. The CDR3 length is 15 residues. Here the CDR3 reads CASSLRQGADDEQFF. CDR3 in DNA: TGCGCCAGCAGCTTGAGGCAGGGGGCGGATGATGAGCAGTTCTTC.

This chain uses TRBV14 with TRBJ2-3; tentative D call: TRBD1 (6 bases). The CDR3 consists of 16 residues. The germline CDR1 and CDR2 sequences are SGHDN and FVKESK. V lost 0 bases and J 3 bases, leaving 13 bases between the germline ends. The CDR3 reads CASSQDRGGRTDTQYF. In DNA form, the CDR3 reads TGTGCCAGCAGCCAAGACCGAGGGGGTAGGACAGATACGCAGTATTTT.

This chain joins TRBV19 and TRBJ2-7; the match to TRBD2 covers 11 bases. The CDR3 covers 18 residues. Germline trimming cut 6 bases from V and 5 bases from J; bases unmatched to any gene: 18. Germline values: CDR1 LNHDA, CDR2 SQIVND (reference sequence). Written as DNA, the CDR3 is TGTGCCAGTAGCCGCGGGGGGGTAGCGGGAGGGCGTGTGGACGAGCAGTACTTC. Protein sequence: CASSRGGVAGGRVDEQYF.

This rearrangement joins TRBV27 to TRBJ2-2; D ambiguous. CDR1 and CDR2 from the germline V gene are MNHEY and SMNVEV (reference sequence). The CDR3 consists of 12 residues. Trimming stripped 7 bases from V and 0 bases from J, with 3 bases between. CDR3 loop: CASTANTGELFF. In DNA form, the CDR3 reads TGTGCCAGCACGGCGAACACCGGGGAGCTGTTTTTT.

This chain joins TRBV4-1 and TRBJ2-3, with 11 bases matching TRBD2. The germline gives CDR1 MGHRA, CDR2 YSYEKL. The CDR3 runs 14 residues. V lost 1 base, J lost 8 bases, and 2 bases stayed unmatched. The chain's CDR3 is CASSQGLAGGTQYF. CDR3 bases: TGCGCCAGCAGCCAAGGGCTAGCGGGAGGTACGCAGTATTTT.

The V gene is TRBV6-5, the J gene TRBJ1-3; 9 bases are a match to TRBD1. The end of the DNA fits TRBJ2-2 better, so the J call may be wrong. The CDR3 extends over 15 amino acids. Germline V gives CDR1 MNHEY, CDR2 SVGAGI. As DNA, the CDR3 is TGTGCCAGCAGTTACTCGGGACAGGGAACCGGGGAGCTGTTTTTT. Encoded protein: CASSYSGQGTGELFF.

The CDR3 DNA sequence: TGTGCCAGCTGTAATCCCGGGACAGGGCTTTTTAAAGATACGCAGTATTTT. Translation: CASCNPGTGLFKDTQYF. The chain employs TRBV2 and TRBJ2-3; 9 bases fit TRBD1. Trimming took 8 bases from V and 5 from J; bases not matched to a gene: 17. The CDR3 spans 17 residues. Germline lookup yields CDR1 SNHLY and CDR2 FYNNEI.

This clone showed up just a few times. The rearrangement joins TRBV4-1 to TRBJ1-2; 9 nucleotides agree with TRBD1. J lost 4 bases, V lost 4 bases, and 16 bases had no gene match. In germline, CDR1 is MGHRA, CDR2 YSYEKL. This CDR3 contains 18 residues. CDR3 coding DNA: TGCGCCAGCAGCCGCCACCCGGGACAGGGAGTGTCAACCTATGGCTACACCTTC. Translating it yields CASSRHPGQGVSTYGYTF.

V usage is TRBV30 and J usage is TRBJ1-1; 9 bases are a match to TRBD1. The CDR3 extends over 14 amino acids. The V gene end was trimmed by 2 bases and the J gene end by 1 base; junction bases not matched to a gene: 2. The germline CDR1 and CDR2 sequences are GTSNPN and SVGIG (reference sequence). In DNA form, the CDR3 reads TGTGCCTGGAGTTGGGACAGGGCGAACACTGAAGCTTTCTTT. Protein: CAWSWDRANTEAFF.

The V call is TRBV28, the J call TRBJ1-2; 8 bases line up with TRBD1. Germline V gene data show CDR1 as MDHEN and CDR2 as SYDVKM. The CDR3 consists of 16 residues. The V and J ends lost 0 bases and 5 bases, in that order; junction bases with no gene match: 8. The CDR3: CASSLWSADRVYGYTF. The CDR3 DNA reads TGTGCCAGCAGTTTATGGTCCGCGGACAGGGTTTATGGCTACACCTTC.

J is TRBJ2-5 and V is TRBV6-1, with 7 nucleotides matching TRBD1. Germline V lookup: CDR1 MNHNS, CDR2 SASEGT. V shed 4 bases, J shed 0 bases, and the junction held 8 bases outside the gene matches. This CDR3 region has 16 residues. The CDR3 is CASSGTGSRNQETQYF. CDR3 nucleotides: TGTGCCAGCAGTGGGACAGGTTCTAGAAACCAAGAGACCCAGTACTTC.

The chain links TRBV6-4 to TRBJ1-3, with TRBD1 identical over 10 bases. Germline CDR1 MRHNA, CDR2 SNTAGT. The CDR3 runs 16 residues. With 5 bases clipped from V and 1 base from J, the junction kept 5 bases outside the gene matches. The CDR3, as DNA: TGTGCCAGCAGTTCTGACAGGGGGCTTTCTGGAAACACCATATATTTT. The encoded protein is CASSSDRGLSGNTIYF.